The 22 T cell receptor beta chains presented below share a single source sample, sequenced in a study of CD8 T cells in ankylosing spondylitis. Their antigens remain unidentified. TCRdb re-called the 5' RACE reads with MiXCR, one entry per CDR3 protein. Of 450,000 to 550,000 distinct CDR3 sequences listed, over 4% are singletons. General study findings and limits: Blood of patients with ankylosing spondylitis appeared to be characterized by a TCR beta motif of several highly homologous variants.

The sequenced material came from blood, either unsorted or a sorted T cell fraction (not recorded which). Receptors were obtained from a male donor with ankylosing spondylitis.

Ten or more counts support this clonotype. This chain joins TRBV7-2 and TRBJ1-1; no definite D call. With 1 base removed from V and 3 bases from J, the gap between germline ends came to 6 bases. CDR1 SGHTA and CDR2 FQGNSA come from the germline V gene. This CDR3 has 13 amino acids. The CDR3 nucleotides read TGTGCCAGCAGCTTAGTCCTCGACACTGAAGCTTTCTTT. This codes for CASSLVLDTEAFF. Using reference TRBV7-2 and TRBJ1-1 for the parts outside the CDR3, the full variable domain is GAGVSQSPSNKVTEKGKDVELRCDPISGHTALYWYRQSLGQGLEFLIYFQGNSAPDKSGLPSDRFSAERTGGSVSTLTIQRTQQEDSAVYLCASSLVLDTEAFFGQGTRLTVV.

This clonotype occurred many times. The rearrangement links TRBV5-1 to TRBJ1-4; D is undetermined. The V end lost 4 bases, the J end lost 0 bases, and 7 bases lay between the germline ends. Germline values: CDR1 SGHRS, CDR2 YFSETQ. The CDR3 consists of 14 residues. The CDR3 bases are TGCGCCAGCAGCCTCCAGTCAACTAATGAAAAACTGTTTTTT. Encoded protein: CASSLQSTNEKLFF. Looking up the rest from reference TRBV5-1 and TRBJ1-4 gives the full variable domain: KAGVTQTPRYLIKTRGQQVTLSCSPISGHRSVSWYQQTPGQGLQFLFEYFSETQRNKGNFPGRFSGRQFSNSRSEMNVSTLELGDSALYLCASSLQSTNEKLFFGSGTQLSVL.

The V and J genes are TRBV25-1 and TRBJ1-3; D is uncertain. Trimming left V 4 bases short and J 0 bases short, with 7 bases between. The CDR3 is 14 residues long. From germline, CDR1 is MGHDK and CDR2 SYGVNS. The CDR3: CASSAGNSGNTIYF. The DNA of the CDR3 is TGTGCCAGCAGTGCCGGGAACTCTGGAAACACCATATATTTT.

Ten or more counts support this clonotype. The V gene is TRBV7-9, the J gene TRBJ1-1, with D perhaps matching TRBD1 (6 bases). Trimming pared 4 bases from V and 4 bases from J, leaving 19 bases between. This CDR3 comprises 16 residues. Germline CDR1 is SEHNR and CDR2 is FQNEAQ (reference sequence). The CDR3, as DNA: TGTGCCAGCAGCTCGGGGGCCTCTCGGGACGGCACTGAAGCTTTCTTT. It yields the protein CASSSGASRDGTEAFF.

This clonotype was detected many times. The chain employs TRBV6-2 or TRBV6-3 and TRBJ2-7, with D possibly being TRBD2 (6 bases). This CDR3 is built from 12 residues. V was pared by 11 bases and J by 5 bases, with 16 bases between. Germline CDR1 reads MNHEY; CDR2 reads SVGEGT. The CDR3 region has the DNA TGTGCCGGTAGCGGAGAGAACAACGAGCAGTACTTC. It translates to CAGSGENNEQYF.

This clonotype has ten or more counts. The rearrangement uses TRBV5-1 and TRBJ2-5; D call uncertain. Germline V gives CDR1 SGHRS, CDR2 YFSETQ. V was trimmed by 0 bases and J by 3 bases, leaving 12 bases between them. This CDR3 region has 15 residues. Here the CDR3 reads CASSLGADREETQYF. The CDR3 nucleotides are TGCGCCAGCAGCTTGGGAGCAGATCGGGAAGAGACCCAGTACTTC.

Ten or more counts support this clonotype. The rearrangement joins TRBV11-2 to TRBJ2-1; tentative D call: TRBD2 (5 bases). This CDR3 has 13 amino acids. Per the germline V gene, CDR1 is SGHAT and CDR2 is FQNNGV. V lost 5 bases and J 10 bases, leaving 15 bases between the germline ends. The chain's CDR3 is CASSNRTRNEQFF. CDR3 nucleotides: TGTGCCAGCAGCAACCGTACTAGAAACGAGCAGTTCTTC. Together with reference TRBV11-2 and TRBJ2-1, the CDR3 gives the full variable domain: EAGVAQSPRYKIIEKRQSVAFWCNPISGHATLYWYQQILGQGPKLLIQFQNNGVVDDSQLPKDRFSAERLKGVDSTLKIQPAKLEDSAVYLCASSNRTRNEQFFGPGTRLTVL.

This clonotype appeared many times. CDR3 sequence (DNA): TGCGCCAGCAGCCCTTCGAACGGTCTGGGGACCGGGGAGCTGTTTTTT. It translates to CASSPSNGLGTGELFF. The chain recombines TRBV4-3 with TRBJ2-2; no definite D call. V lost 4 bases to trimming and J lost 5 bases, with 17 bases between them. Looked up from germline, CDR1 is LGHNA and CDR2 is YSLEER. The CDR3 is 16 amino acids.

There are many counts of this clonotype. This chain links TRBV28 with TRBJ1-1; D unresolved. The CDR3 is 11 residues long. Trimming took 8 bases from V and 1 from J, leaving 5 bases between them. The V gene's germline CDR1 is MDHEN and CDR2 SYDVKM. As DNA, the CDR3 is TGTGCCAGCTACTGGAACACTGAAGCTTTCTTT. Its translation: CASYWNTEAFF.

This clonotype was seen a few times. The rearrangement joins TRBV9 to TRBJ1-5; 8 nucleotides match TRBD1. Germline V gene lookup returns CDR1 SGDLS and CDR2 YYNGEE. The J segment lost 4 bases and the V segment lost 4 bases, leaving 7 bases of the junction unmatched. This CDR3 is built from 15 residues. Here the CDR3 DNA reads TGTGCCAGCAGCTTATCGGGACAGGAGAATCAGCCCCAGCATTTT. Translated, it gives CASSLSGQENQPQHF. Drawing the rest from reference TRBV9 and TRBJ1-5, the complete variable domain is DSGVTQTPKHLITATGQRVTLRCSPRSGDLSVYWYQQSLDQGLQFLIQYYNGEERAKGNILERFSAQQFPDLHSELNLSSLELGDSALYFCASSLSGQENQPQHFGDGTRLSIL.

The chain couples TRBV3-1 to TRBJ1-1; D unclear. The V gene's germline CDR1 is LGHDT and CDR2 YNNKEL (reference sequence). The CDR3 runs 15 residues. V was cut by 2 bases and J by 0 bases, with 10 bases left in between. CDR3 protein: CASSQLGIMNTEAFF. Written as DNA, the CDR3 is TGTGCCAGCAGCCAACTGGGAATAATGAACACTGAAGCTTTCTTT.

This clonotype was detected many times. The rearrangement uses TRBV28 and TRBJ1-1; D possibly corresponds to TRBD1 (5 bases). The CDR3 totals 14 residues. The V end lost 5 bases, the J end lost 6 bases, and 16 bases lay between the germline ends. The V gene's germline CDR1 is MDHEN and CDR2 SYDVKM. The CDR3 bases are TGTGCCAGCAGTCGCGTAAACGGGGGATCTGAAGCTTTCTTT. Protein sequence: CASSRVNGGSEAFF.

This clonotype was recorded at least ten times. V gene TRBV20-1 combines with J gene TRBJ1-2; 7 nucleotides align to TRBD1. V lost 0 bases, J lost 8 bases, and 3 bases stayed unmatched. This CDR3 is built from 12 residues. Germline assignment: CDR1 DFQATT and CDR2 SNEGSKA (reference sequence). The CDR3 DNA reads TGCAGTGCTAGAGACTACAGGGGCGGCTACACCTTC. Translating it yields CSARDYRGGYTF.

This clonotype was seen ten or more times. The V and J genes are TRBV7-9 and TRBJ1-1; D perhaps matches TRBD1 (5 bases). CDR1 is SEHNR, CDR2 FQNEAQ, per germline (reference sequence). The CDR3 runs 14 residues. V lost 5 bases to trimming and J lost 6 bases, with 16 bases between them. CDR3: CASSPRSKGPEAFF. The CDR3 DNA is TGTGCCAGCAGCCCCCGTTCGAAGGGACCTGAAGCTTTCTTT.

V usage is TRBV7-9 and J usage is TRBJ2-7, with 7 nucleotides matching TRBD1. V shed 5 bases and J 4 bases; nucleotides not matched to a gene: 14. Per germline, CDR1 SEHNR and CDR2 FQNEAQ (reference sequence). The length of the CDR3 is 16 residues. The CDR3 protein is CASSPRKGARGYEQYF. CDR3 nucleotides: TGTGCCAGCAGCCCCCGGAAGGGGGCCAGGGGGTACGAGCAGTACTTC.

This clonotype was counted at least ten times. CDR3: CSVENRGPYEQYF. The CDR3, as DNA: TGCAGCGTTGAAAACCGGGGTCCCTACGAGCAGTACTTC. The chain has TRBV29-1 and TRBJ2-7, with D maybe TRBD2 (5 bases). The CDR3 is made up of 13 amino acids. The germline gives CDR1 SQVTM, CDR2 ANQGSEA. V shed 2 bases and J shed 2 bases, with 10 bases lying between them.

In its sample, this clonotype was seen many times. The chain links TRBV5-1 to TRBJ2-3; a weak D match, TRBD2 (6 bases). Trimming took off 1 base at V and 6 bases at J, with 12 bases between the two ends. The length of the CDR3 is 14 residues. Germline loops: CDR1 SGHRS, CDR2 YFSETQ. The CDR3 DNA is TGCGCCAGCAGCTTGTTCCCGGAGGGGGATACGCAGTATTTT. This sequence encodes CASSLFPEGDTQYF.

The table lists this clonotype with many counts. The rearrangement joins TRBV11-2 to TRBJ1-4; D remains unclear. The CDR3 is 12 residues long. The germline gives CDR1 SGHAT, CDR2 FQNNGV. V lost 3 bases to trimming and J lost 14 bases, with 13 bases between them. CDR3 DNA: TGTGCCAGCAGCTTTGCCGGCTGGGGTCTGTTTTTT. This encodes CASSFAGWGLFF.

This clonotype was recorded many times. As DNA, the CDR3 is TGTGCCAGCAGTTACGGCAGACACTATGGCTACACCTTC. It encodes CASSYGRHYGYTF. The J gene is TRBJ1-2, the V gene TRBV6-5; the D is unclear. V was cut by 2 bases and J by 3 bases, with 7 bases left in between. The CDR3 is made up of 13 amino acids. Germline-derived CDR1 and CDR2 are MNHEY and SVGAGI.

This clonotype was seen repeatedly, ten times or more. The chain couples TRBV5-1 to TRBJ2-3; 11 nucleotides align to TRBD2. The CDR3 has 18 amino acids. Germline CDR1 reads SGHRS; CDR2 reads YFSETQ. V was clipped by 0 bases and J by 2 bases; unmatched bases: 8. CDR3 loop: CASSLGIAGGPDTDTQYF. The CDR3 nucleotides are TGCGCCAGCAGCTTGGGAATAGCGGGAGGGCCGGACACAGATACGCAGTATTTT.

This clonotype was recorded at least ten times. The V gene is TRBV10-3, the J gene TRBJ2-2; no firm D call. V gave up 3 bases and J gave up 0 bases, with 14 bases separating them. CDR3 length: 17 residues. Germline loops: CDR1 ENHRY, CDR2 SYGVKD. CDR3 protein: CAISDPTTKANTGELFF. The CDR3 bases are TGTGCCATCAGTGACCCAACGACGAAGGCGAACACCGGGGAGCTGTTTTTT.

The genes are TRBV10-3 and TRBJ2-1; D possibly uses TRBD1 or TRBD2 (5 bases each). This CDR3 region has 20 residues. Looked up from germline, CDR1 is ENHRY and CDR2 is SYGVKD. Trimming shortened V by 2 bases and J by 3 bases, and 26 bases separated the two germline ends. CDR3 amino acids: CAISEAREGPKYGRYNEQFF. The CDR3 DNA sequence: TGTGCCATCAGTGAGGCGAGAGAGGGGCCGAAGTATGGACGCTACAATGAGCAGTTCTTC.